This T cell receptor (beta chain) was observed in a study of T cell responses to AZD1222 COVID-19 vaccine. Study-level points and caveats: Females outnumbered males among donors, who were mostly white British; clonal diversity was possibly underestimated. Per reports, nearly half of all spike-specific TCRs target regions that are unmutated in variants. At 160-218 and 743-854, vaccine-associated CD4 TCRs were dominant, and they spanned spike.

Clones were read by immunoSEQ multiplex PCR, and TCRdb kept only the in-frame ones, dropping some. The data show roughly 30,000 clones, around 80% seen once. Germline assignment: CDR1 MNHEY and CDR2 SMNVEV (reference sequence). The V gene lost 4 bases and the J gene lost 0 bases, with 11 bases spanning the gap. The CDR3 totals 15 residues. Regarding this clone: What it recognizes is unknown.

V is TRBV27 and J is TRBJ2-3; D call uncertain. Sample: peripheral blood, taken on day 0 of AZD1222 vaccination. The source is an adult in good health. The CDR3 nucleotides are TGTGCCAGCAGTTCCGCGACCCCAAGCACAGATACGCAGTATTTT. Its protein product is CASSSATPSTDTQYF.